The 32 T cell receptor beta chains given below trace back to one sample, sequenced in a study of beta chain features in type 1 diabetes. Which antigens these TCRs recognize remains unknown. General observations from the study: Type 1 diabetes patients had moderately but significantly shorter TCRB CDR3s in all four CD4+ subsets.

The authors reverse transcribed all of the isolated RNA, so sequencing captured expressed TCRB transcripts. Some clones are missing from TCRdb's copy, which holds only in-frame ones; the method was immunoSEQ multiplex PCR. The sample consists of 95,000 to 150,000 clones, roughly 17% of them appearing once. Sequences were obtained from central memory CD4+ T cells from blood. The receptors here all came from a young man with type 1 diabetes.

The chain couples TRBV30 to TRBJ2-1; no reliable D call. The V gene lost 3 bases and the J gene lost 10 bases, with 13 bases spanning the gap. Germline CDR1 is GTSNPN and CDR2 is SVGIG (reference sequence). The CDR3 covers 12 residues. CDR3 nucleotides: TGTGCCTGGAGCGGTATCGAGACCGAGCAGTTCTTC. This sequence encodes CAWSGIETEQFF.

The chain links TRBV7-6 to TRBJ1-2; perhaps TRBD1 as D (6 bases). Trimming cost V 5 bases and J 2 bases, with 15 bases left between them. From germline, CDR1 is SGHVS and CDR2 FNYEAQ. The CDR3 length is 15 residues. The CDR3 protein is CASSPSPTGNYGYTF. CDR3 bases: TGTGCCAGCAGCCCGAGCCCTACAGGGAACTATGGCTACACCTTC.

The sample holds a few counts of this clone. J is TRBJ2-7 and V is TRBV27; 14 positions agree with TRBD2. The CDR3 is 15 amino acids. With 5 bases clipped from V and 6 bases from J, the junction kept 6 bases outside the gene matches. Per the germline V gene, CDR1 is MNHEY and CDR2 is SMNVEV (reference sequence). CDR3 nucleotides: TGTGCCAGCAGTACGGGACTAGCGGGGGTGCCCGAGCAGTACTTC. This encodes CASSTGLAGVPEQYF.

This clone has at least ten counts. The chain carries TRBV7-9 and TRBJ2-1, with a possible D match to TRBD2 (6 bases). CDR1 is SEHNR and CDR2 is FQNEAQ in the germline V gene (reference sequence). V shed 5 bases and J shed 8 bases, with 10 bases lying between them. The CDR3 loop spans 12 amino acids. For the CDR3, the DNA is TGTGCCAGCAGCCCCGGAGGGCATGAGCAGTTCTTC. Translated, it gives CASSPGGHEQFF.

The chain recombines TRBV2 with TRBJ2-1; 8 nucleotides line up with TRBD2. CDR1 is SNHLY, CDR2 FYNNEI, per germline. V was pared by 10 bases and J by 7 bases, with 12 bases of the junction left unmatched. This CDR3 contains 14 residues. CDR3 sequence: CATLLAGGRNEQFF. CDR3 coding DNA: TGTGCCACCCTTCTGGCGGGGGGTAGGAATGAGCAGTTCTTC.

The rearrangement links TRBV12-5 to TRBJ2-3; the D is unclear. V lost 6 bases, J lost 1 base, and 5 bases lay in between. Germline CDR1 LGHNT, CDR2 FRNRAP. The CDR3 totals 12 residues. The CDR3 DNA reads TGTGCTAGTGGGGAGCGCACAGATACGCAGTATTTT. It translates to CASGERTDTQYF.

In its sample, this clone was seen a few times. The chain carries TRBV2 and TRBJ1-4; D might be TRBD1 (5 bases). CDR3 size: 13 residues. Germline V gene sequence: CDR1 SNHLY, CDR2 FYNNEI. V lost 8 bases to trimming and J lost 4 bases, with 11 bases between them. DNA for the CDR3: TGTGCCAGCTACCGACAGAGTAATGAAAAACTGTTTTTT. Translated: CASYRQSNEKLFF.

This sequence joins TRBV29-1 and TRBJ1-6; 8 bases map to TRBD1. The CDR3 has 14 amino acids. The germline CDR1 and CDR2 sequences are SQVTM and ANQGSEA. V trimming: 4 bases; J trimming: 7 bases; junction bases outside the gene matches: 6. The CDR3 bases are TGCAGCGTTGCGGGGACAGGTTCAAATTCACCCCTCCACTTT. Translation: CSVAGTGSNSPLHF.

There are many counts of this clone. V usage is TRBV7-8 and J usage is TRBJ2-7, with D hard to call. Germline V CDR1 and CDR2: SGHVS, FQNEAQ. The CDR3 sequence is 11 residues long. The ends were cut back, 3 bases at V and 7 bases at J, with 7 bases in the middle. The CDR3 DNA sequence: TGTGCCAGCAGCTTGATGACTGAGCAGTACTTC. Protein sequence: CASSLMTEQYF.

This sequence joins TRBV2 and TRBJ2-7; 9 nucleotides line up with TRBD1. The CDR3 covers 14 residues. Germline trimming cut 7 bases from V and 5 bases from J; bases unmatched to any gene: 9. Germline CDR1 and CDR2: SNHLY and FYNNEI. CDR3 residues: CASIRDRVGNEQYF. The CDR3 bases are TGTGCCAGCATCCGGGACAGGGTCGGGAACGAGCAGTACTTC.

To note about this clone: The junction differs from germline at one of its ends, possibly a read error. CDR3 DNA sequence: TGTGCCCGCAGTGTATCGGGACTAGCAAACGAGCAGTACTTC. Its translation is CARSVSGLANEQYF. The rearrangement joins TRBV2 to TRBJ2-7, with 9 nucleotides matching TRBD2. In germline, CDR1 is SNHLY, CDR2 FYNNEI. The CDR3 contains 14 residues.

The CDR3 nucleotides are TGTGCCAGCAGCGGGGGACAGGGTCGTCAGTACGAGCAGTACTTC. This gives the protein CASSGGQGRQYEQYF. The chain links TRBV7-3 to TRBJ2-7; 9 nucleotides align to TRBD1. V lost 5 bases and J lost 4; bases outside the gene matches: 9. The CDR3 extends over 15 amino acids. In germline, CDR1 is SGHTA, CDR2 FQGTGA. Drawing the rest from reference TRBV7-3 and TRBJ2-7, the complete variable domain is GAGVSQTPSNKVTEKGKYVELRCDPISGHTALYWYRQSLGQGPEFLIYFQGTGAADDSGLPNDRFFAVRPEGSVSTLKIQRTERGDSAVYLCASSGGQGRQYEQYFGPGTRLTVT.

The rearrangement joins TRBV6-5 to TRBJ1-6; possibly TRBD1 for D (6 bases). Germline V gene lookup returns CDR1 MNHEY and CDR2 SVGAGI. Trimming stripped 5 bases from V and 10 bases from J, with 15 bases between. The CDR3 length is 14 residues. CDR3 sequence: CASSEWGARSPLHF. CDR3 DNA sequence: TGTGCCAGCAGTGAGTGGGGGGCGCGGTCACCCCTCCACTTT.

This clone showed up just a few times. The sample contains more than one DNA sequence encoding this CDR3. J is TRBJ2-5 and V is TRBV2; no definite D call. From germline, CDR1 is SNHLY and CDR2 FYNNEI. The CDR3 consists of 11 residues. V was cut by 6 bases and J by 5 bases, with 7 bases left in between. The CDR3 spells CASRLGETQYF. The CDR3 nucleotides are TGTGCCAGCAGGTTGGGGGAGACCCAGTACTTC.

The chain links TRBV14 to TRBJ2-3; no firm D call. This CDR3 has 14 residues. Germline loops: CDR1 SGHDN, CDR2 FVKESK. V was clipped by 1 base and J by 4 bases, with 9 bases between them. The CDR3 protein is CASSQGPTADTQYF. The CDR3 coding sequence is TGTGCCAGCAGCCAAGGGCCGACGGCAGATACGCAGTATTTT.

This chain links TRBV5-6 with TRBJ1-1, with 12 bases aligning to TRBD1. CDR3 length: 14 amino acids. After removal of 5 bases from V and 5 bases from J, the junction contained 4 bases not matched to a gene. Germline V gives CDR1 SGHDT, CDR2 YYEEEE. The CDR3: CASRTGQGATEAFF. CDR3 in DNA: TGTGCCAGCAGGACGGGACAGGGGGCGACTGAAGCTTTCTTT.

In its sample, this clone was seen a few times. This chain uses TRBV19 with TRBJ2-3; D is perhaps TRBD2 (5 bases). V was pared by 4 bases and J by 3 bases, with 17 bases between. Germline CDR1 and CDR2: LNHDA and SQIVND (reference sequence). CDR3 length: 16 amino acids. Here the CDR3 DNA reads TGTGCCAGTAGTAATCTACTAGGTGTTCGGACAGATACGCAGTATTTT. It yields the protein CASSNLLGVRTDTQYF. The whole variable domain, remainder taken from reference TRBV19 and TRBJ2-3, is DGGITQSPKYLFRKEGQNVTLSCEQNLNHDAMYWYRQDPGQGLRLIYYSQIVNDFQKGDIAEGYSVSREKKESFPLTVTSAQKNPTAFYLCASSNLLGVRTDTQYFGPGTRLTVL.

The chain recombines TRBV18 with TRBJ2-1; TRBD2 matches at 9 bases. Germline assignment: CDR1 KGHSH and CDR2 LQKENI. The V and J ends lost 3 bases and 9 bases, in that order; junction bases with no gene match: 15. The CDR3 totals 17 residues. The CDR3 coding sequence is TGTGCCAGCTCACCCCGACGTTTGGCGGGGGGGCATGGTGAGCAGTTCTTC. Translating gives CASSPRRLAGGHGEQFF.

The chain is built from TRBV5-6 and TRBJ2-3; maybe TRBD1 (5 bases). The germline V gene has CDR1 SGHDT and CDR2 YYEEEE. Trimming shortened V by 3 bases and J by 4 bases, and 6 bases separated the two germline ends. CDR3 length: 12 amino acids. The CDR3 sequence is CASSWGPDTQYF. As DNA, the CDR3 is TGTGCCAGCAGCTGGGGCCCAGATACGCAGTATTTT.

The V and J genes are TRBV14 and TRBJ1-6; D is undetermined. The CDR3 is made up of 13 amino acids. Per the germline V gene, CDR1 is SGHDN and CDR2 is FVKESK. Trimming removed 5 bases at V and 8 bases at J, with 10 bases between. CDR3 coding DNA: TGTGCCAGCAGCTCCCGTCTAGATTCACCCCTCCACTTT. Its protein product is CASSSRLDSPLHF.

Written as DNA, the CDR3 is TGTGCCAGCAGCTTAGTCCAGTCAGGGGAGACTGAAGCTTTCTTT. It is translated as CASSLVQSGETEAFF. V is TRBV7-6 and J is TRBJ1-1; D may be TRBD1 (6 bases). CDR1 is SGHVS, CDR2 FNYEAQ, per germline. The CDR3 covers 15 residues. The V and J ends lost 1 base and 5 bases respectively, with 14 bases between them. Full variable domain (missing parts from reference TRBV7-6 and TRBJ1-1): GAGVSQSPRYKVTKRGQDVALRCDPISGHVSLYWYRQALGQGPEFLTYFNYEAQQDKSGLPNDRFSAERPEGSISTLTIQRTEQRDSAMYRCASSLVQSGETEAFFGQGTRLTVV.

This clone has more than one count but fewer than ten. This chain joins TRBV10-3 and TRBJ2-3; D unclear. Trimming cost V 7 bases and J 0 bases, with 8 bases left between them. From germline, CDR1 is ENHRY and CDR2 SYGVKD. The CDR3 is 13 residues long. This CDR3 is CAITRTSTDTQYF. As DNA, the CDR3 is TGTGCCATCACTCGCACTAGCACAGATACGCAGTATTTT.

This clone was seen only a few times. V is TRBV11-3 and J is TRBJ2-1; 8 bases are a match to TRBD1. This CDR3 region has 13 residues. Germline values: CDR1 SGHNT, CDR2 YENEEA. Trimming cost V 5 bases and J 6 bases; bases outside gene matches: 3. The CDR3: CASSTGTGNEQFF. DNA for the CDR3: TGTGCCAGCAGCACCGGGACAGGCAATGAGCAGTTCTTC.

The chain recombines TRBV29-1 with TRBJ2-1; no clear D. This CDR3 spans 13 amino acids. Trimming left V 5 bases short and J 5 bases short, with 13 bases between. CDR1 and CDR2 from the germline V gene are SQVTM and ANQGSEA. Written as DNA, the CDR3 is TGCAGCGTTAAGGACCCCTTTCACAATGAGCAGTTCTTC. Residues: CSVKDPFHNEQFF.

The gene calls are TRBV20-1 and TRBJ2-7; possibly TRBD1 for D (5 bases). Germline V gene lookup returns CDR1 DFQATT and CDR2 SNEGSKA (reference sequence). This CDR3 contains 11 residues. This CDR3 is CSFDSAHEQYF. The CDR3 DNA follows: TGCAGCTTCGACAGCGCTCACGAGCAGTACTTC.

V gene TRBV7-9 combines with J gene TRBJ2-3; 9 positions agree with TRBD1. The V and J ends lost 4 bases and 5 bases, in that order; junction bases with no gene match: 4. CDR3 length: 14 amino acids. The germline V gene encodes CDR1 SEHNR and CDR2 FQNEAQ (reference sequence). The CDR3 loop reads CASSYGTGKDTQYF. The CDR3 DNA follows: TGTGCCAGCAGCTACGGGACAGGGAAAGATACGCAGTATTTT.

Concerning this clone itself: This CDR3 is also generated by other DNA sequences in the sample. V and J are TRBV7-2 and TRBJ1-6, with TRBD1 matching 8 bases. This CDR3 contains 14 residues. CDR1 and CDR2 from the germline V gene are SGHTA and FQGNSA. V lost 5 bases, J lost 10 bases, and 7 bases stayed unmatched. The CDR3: CASSPGQGGSPLHF. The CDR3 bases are TGTGCCAGCAGCCCCGGACAGGGTGGATCACCCCTCCACTTT.

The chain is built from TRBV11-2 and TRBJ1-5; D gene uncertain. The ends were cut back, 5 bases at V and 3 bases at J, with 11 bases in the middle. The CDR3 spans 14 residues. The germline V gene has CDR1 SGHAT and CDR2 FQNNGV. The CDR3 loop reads CASSPTYNNQPQHF. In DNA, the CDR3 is TGTGCCAGCAGCCCAACTTATAACAATCAGCCCCAGCATTTT.

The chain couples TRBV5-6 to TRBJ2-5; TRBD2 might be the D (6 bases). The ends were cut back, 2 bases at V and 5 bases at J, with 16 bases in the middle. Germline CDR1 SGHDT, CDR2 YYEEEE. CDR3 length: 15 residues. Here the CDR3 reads CASSLGGAHWETQYF. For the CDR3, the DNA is TGTGCCAGCAGCTTAGGAGGGGCCCACTGGGAGACCCAGTACTTC.

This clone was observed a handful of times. CDR3 protein: CSVTGTGLSEQYF. The CDR3 DNA follows: TGCAGCGTTACAGGGACAGGCCTCAGCGAGCAGTACTTC. The chain joins TRBV29-1 to TRBJ2-7; 8 nucleotides match TRBD1. This CDR3 region has 13 residues. Germline V gene data show CDR1 as SQVTM and CDR2 as ANQGSEA. Unmatched junction bases numbered 9, after V lost 5 bases and J lost 6 bases.

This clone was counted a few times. The CDR3 protein is CASSLGSADSRSTLHF. The CDR3 nucleotides read TGTGCCAGCAGCTTGGGATCTGCGGACAGCCGATCAACCCTCCACTTT. The rearrangement links TRBV5-4 to TRBJ1-6; a possible D gene is TRBD1 (6 bases). The CDR3 covers 16 residues. V dropped 0 bases and J dropped 14 bases, with 21 bases sitting between them. Germline-derived CDR1 and CDR2 are SGHNT and YYREEE (reference sequence).

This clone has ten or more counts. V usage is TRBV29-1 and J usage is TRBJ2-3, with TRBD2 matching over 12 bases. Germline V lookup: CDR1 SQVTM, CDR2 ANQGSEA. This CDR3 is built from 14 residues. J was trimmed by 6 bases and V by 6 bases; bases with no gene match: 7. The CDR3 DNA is TGCAGCGTCCGCCTAGCGGGGGGGATGGATACGCAGTATTTT. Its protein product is CSVRLAGGMDTQYF.